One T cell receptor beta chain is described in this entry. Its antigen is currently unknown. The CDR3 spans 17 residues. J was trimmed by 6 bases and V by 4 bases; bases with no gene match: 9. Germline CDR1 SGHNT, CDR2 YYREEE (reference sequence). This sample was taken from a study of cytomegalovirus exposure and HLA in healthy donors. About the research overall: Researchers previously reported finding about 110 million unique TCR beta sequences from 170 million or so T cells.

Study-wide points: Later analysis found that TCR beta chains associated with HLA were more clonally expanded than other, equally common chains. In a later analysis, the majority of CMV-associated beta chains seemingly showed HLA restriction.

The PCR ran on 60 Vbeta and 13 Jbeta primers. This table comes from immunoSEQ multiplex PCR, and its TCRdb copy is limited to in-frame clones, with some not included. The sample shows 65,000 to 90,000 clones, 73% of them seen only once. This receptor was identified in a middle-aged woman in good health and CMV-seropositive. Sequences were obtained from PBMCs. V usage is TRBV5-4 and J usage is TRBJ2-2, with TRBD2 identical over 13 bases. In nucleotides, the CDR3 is TGTGCCAGCAGCGCCGACGGACTAGCGGGAGCACCCGGGGAGCTGTTTTTT. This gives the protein CASSADGLAGAPGELFF.